What follows are 21 T cell receptor beta chains derived from one specimen sequenced in a study of CD8 T cells in Susac syndrome. RNA amounts of roughly 0.5 to 1 ug underwent reverse transcription with random hexamers. TCRdb re-called the immunoSEQ multiplex PCR reads with MiXCR, one entry per CDR3 protein. This sample has about 300,000 distinct CDR3 sequences; roughly 85% occur once, and the top ten carry approximately 0.2%. The source material was CD8+ T cells from PBMCs. These receptors all stem from a human donor with multiple sclerosis.

The chain is built from TRBV6-2 or TRBV6-3 and TRBJ1-1; 7 bases are shared with TRBD1. This CDR3 has 14 amino acids. Trimming at V came to 2 bases and at J to 4 bases, leaving 4 bases not matched to a gene. Germline values: CDR1 MNHEY, CDR2 SVGEGT. CDR3 protein: CASSYAGGGTEAFF. The CDR3 DNA is TGTGCCAGCAGTTACGCAGGGGGAGGCACTGAAGCTTTCTTT.

The chain joins TRBV28 to TRBJ2-7; TRBD2 agrees at 9 bases. CDR1 and CDR2 from the germline V gene are MDHEN and SYDVKM. The CDR3 covers 14 residues. V lost 6 bases and J lost 4; bases outside the gene matches: 7. CDR3 in amino acids: CASSSAGGPYEQYF. The CDR3 DNA reads as TGTGCCAGCAGCTCGGCGGGAGGGCCTTACGAGCAGTACTTC.

This clonotype was detected only a few times. The CDR3 DNA sequence: TGTGCCAGCAGACTAGCGGGAGTCTGGGAGCAGTTCTTC. It is translated as CASRLAGVWEQFF. V is TRBV6-1 and J is TRBJ2-1; 11 nucleotides agree with TRBD2. Germline values: CDR1 MNHNS, CDR2 SASEGT. The CDR3 extends over 13 amino acids. V was pared by 6 bases and J by 10 bases, with 5 bases of the junction left unmatched.

The chain combines TRBV20-1 with TRBJ2-7, with a weak D call TRBD2 (5 bases). V dropped 0 bases and J dropped 6 bases, with 12 bases sitting between them. Germline V CDR1 and CDR2: DFQATT, SNEGSKA (reference sequence). The CDR3 runs 13 residues. DNA for the CDR3: TGCAGTGCTAGAGACGCACCTAGCCCCGAGCAGTACTTC. This translates into CSARDAPSPEQYF.

The chain uses TRBV11-2 and TRBJ1-5, with 9 bases fitting TRBD1. The germline V gene has CDR1 SGHAT and CDR2 FQNNGV. The CDR3 consists of 15 residues. V shed 4 bases and J 5 bases; nucleotides not matched to a gene: 6. The CDR3 bases are TGTGCCAGCAGCTGGGGGACAGGGAGCTATCAGCCCCAGCATTTT. Amino acids: CASSWGTGSYQPQHF.

The chain uses TRBV29-1 and TRBJ2-7; D gene uncertain. Germline V CDR1 and CDR2: SQVTM, ANQGSEA. Between the trimmed V and J ends, which lost 4 bases and 2 bases, there was a span of 3 bases. The CDR3 runs to 10 residues. CDR3 coding DNA: TGCAGCGTTGGGACCTACGAGCAGTACTTC. Translating it yields CSVGTYEQYF.

The V and J genes are TRBV9 and TRBJ2-1, with 10 bases aligning to TRBD2. J was trimmed by 6 bases and V by 6 bases; bases with no gene match: 18. The CDR3 sequence is 18 residues long. Germline lookup yields CDR1 SGDLS and CDR2 YYNGEE. The CDR3 DNA reads TGTGCCAGCAATACTTATAAGGTTAAAGCGGGAGGGCGCAATGAGCAGTTCTTC. The encoded protein is CASNTYKVKAGGRNEQFF.

This sequence joins TRBV18 and TRBJ1-1; D remains unclear. The V gene lost 3 bases and the J gene lost 0 bases, with 11 bases spanning the gap. Germline CDR1 is KGHSH and CDR2 is LQKENI. CDR3 length equals 15 residues. The CDR3, as DNA: TGTGCCAGCTCACCCACCCTCGTAATGAACACTGAAGCTTTCTTT. Amino acids: CASSPTLVMNTEAFF.

In nucleotides, the CDR3 is TGTGCCAGCAGTCCAACGACAGCCACTGAAGCTTTCTTT. Translated, it gives CASSPTTATEAFF. The chain joins TRBV27 to TRBJ1-1; D may be TRBD1 (5 bases). Per the germline V gene, CDR1 is MNHEY and CDR2 is SMNVEV (reference sequence). The ends were cut back, 5 bases at V and 4 bases at J, with 11 bases in the middle. The CDR3 has 13 amino acids.

This clonotype was recorded a few times. The chain couples TRBV4-1 to TRBJ1-1; TRBD1 might be the D (6 bases). V was trimmed by 4 bases and J by 0 bases, leaving 12 bases between them. The CDR3 covers 15 residues. Germline-derived CDR1 and CDR2 are MGHRA and YSYEKL. The CDR3 reads CASSRGGGLNTEAFF. The CDR3 nucleotides read TGCGCCAGCAGCCGCGGGGGGGGGCTGAACACTGAAGCTTTCTTT.

This clonotype was seen once. This chain uses TRBV7-9 with TRBJ1-5, with D perhaps matching TRBD1 (5 bases). Trimming removed 4 bases at V and 9 bases at J, with 16 bases between. This CDR3 comprises 14 residues. CDR1 and CDR2 (germline): SEHNR, FQNEAQ (reference sequence). For the CDR3, the DNA is TGTGCCAGCAGCTGGGCTGGGGCGAGTCGGCCCCAGCATTTT. Amino acids: CASSWAGASRPQHF.

This chain joins TRBV19 and TRBJ1-1; a possible D gene is TRBD1 (5 bases). The CDR3 extends over 15 amino acids. Germline V gives CDR1 LNHDA, CDR2 SQIVND (reference sequence). Trimming left V 3 bases short and J 4 bases short, with 15 bases between. CDR3: CASSISLIGTTEAFF. The CDR3 DNA reads as TGTGCCAGTAGTATTTCCCTAATCGGGACCACTGAAGCTTTCTTT.

The rearrangement links TRBV11-2 to TRBJ2-3, with 10 nucleotides matching TRBD1. After removal of 1 base from V and 4 bases from J, the junction contained 2 bases not matched to a gene. The length of the CDR3 is 15 residues. Germline CDR1 reads SGHAT; CDR2 reads FQNNGV. The DNA for the CDR3 is TGTGCCAGCAGCTTAGTTGACAGGGGGCCAGATACGCAGTATTTT. Its translation: CASSLVDRGPDTQYF.

The chain couples TRBV3-1 to TRBJ2-7; 9 bases match TRBD2. The V gene end was trimmed by 2 bases and the J gene end by 6 bases; junction bases not matched to a gene: 5. The CDR3 is 14 residues long. From germline, CDR1 is LGHDT and CDR2 YNNKEL (reference sequence). CDR3 nucleotide sequence: TGTGCCAGCAGCCAATCGCTAGCGGGAAGCGAGCAGTACTTC. This encodes CASSQSLAGSEQYF.

J is TRBJ2-7 and V is TRBV7-9, with TRBD1 matching over 8 bases. Per the germline V gene, CDR1 is SEHNR and CDR2 is FQNEAQ (reference sequence). The CDR3 runs 14 residues. The trim removed 3 bases at V and 4 bases at J, leaving 5 bases unmatched. In DNA, the CDR3 is TGTGCCAGCAGCTTTTGGACAGGGACTTACGAGCAGTACTTC. This encodes CASSFWTGTYEQYF.

V gene TRBV14 combines with J gene TRBJ2-2, with TRBD2 matching 7 bases. There are 18 residues in the CDR3. CDR1 SGHDN and CDR2 FVKESK come from the germline V gene. V was pared by 3 bases and J by 4 bases, with 14 bases of the junction left unmatched. The CDR3 here is CASSQGLSGGASTGELFF. The CDR3 DNA sequence: TGTGCCAGCAGCCAGGGACTATCTGGCGGCGCGAGCACCGGGGAGCTGTTTTTT.

This chain joins TRBV10-3 and TRBJ1-5; tentatively, D is TRBD1 (6 bases). The V gene's germline CDR1 is ENHRY and CDR2 SYGVKD. Trimming left V 0 bases short and J 3 bases short, with 12 bases between. The CDR3 extends over 16 amino acids. In DNA, the CDR3 is TGTGCCATCAGTGAGTCGTCAGCAGGGGTCAATCAGCCCCAGCATTTT. This gives the protein CAISESSAGVNQPQHF.

V gene TRBV12-3 or TRBV12-4 combines with J gene TRBJ1-1; the D gene is possibly TRBD1 (5 bases). Trimming removed 2 bases at V and 6 bases at J, with 13 bases between. CDR3 length equals 14 residues. CDR3 DNA: TGTGCCAGCAGTTTACTGGGGGAGGAAGCTGAAGCTTTCTTT. This gives the protein CASSLLGEEAEAFF.

The V gene is TRBV25-1, the J gene TRBJ1-5, with D maybe TRBD1 (6 bases). Germline V gives CDR1 MGHDK, CDR2 SYGVNS. Trimming removed 4 bases at V and 1 base at J, with 11 bases between. The length of the CDR3 is 15 residues. Written as DNA, the CDR3 is TGTGCCAGCAGTGGGGGACACTTGAGCAATCAGCCCCAGCATTTT. Translation gives CASSGGHLSNQPQHF.

V gene TRBV27 combines with J gene TRBJ2-6, with no clear D. Germline values: CDR1 MNHEY, CDR2 SMNVEV (reference sequence). With 5 bases removed from V and 1 base from J, the gap between germline ends came to 12 bases. This CDR3 has 16 amino acids. The CDR3 region is CASSPGPSSGANVLTF. The DNA of the CDR3 is TGTGCCAGCAGTCCGGGCCCTTCGTCTGGGGCCAACGTCCTGACTTTC.

The chain uses TRBV29-1 and TRBJ2-6; no clear D gene. This CDR3 region has 13 residues. The germline gives CDR1 SQVTM, CDR2 ANQGSEA. The V end was cut by 6 bases, the J end by 6 bases, with 12 bases between. CDR3 coding DNA: TGCAGCGTATGTGTAGGTTCGGCCAACGTCCTGACTTTC. Encoded protein: CSVCVGSANVLTF.